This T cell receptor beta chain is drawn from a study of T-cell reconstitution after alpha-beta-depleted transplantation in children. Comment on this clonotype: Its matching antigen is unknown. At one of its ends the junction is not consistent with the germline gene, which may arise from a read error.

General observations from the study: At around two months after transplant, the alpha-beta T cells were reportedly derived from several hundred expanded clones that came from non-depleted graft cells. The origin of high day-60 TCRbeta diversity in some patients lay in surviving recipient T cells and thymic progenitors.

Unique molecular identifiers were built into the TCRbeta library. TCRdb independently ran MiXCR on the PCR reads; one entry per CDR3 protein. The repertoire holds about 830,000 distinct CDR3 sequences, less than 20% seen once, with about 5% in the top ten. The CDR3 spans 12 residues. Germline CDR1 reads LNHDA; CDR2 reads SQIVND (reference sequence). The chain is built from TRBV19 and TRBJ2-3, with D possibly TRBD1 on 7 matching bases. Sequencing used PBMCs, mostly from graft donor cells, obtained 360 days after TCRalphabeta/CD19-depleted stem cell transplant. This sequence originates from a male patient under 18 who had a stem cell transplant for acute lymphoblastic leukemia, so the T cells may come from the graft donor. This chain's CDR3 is CASSVEGTAWNF. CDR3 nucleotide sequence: TGTGCCAGTAGTGTGGAGGGGACAGCTTGGAATTTT.